This T cell receptor (beta chain) was sequenced for a study of early T cells in non-severe SARS-CoV-2 infection. V gave up 5 bases and J gave up 3 bases, with 13 bases separating them. Germline CDR1 SGHTA, CDR2 FQGNSA. The CDR3 is 14 residues long. Each CDR3 protein is one row after TCRdb ran MiXCR on the 5' RACE reads. The sample has some 51,000 distinct CDR3 sequences, about 15% seen once. This chain links TRBV7-2 with TRBJ1-2; D possibly corresponds to TRBD1 (6 bases). This sample comprised whole blood, obtained at baseline. The TCR comes from an adult who was a healthcare worker with PCR-confirmed SARS-CoV-2 infection or an uninfected control (not recorded which). The CDR3 protein is CASSQDRTYYGYTF. The CDR3 DNA follows: TGTGCCAGCAGCCAGGACAGAACTTACTATGGCTACACCTTC.